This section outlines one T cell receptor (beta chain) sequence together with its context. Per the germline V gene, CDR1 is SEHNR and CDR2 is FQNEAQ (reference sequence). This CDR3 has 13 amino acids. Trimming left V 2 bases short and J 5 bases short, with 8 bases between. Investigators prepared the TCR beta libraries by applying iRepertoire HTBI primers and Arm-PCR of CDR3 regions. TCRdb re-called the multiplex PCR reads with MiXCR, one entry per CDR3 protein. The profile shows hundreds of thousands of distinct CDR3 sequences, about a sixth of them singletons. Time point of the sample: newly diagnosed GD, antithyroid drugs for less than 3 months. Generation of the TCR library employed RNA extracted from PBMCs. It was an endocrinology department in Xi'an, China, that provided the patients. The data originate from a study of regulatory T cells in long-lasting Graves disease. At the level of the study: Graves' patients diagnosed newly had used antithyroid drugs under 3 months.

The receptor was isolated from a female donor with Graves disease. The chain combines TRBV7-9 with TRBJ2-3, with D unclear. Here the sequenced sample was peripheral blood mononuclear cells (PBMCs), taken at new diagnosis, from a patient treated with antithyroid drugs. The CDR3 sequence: CASSLRNEDTQYF. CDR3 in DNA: TGTGCCAGCAGCTTAAGGAACGAAGATACGCAGTATTTT.